The entry below describes one T cell receptor (beta chain). As handled by the study authors: Reference gene primers were amplified, and this amplification served to estimate nucleated cell counts. The assay was immunoSEQ multiplex PCR, and TCRdb's table has in-frame clones only and misses some. The V and J calls and the clone size are those of that table, but D and trimming were determined from the DNA. In the table there are 390,000 or so clones, roughly four fifths of which are singletons. Those enrolled, adults aged about 18 to 89 years, came from around 25 US areas. In assigning cohorts, the study relied on participant-reported clinical history. This sample was taken from a study of blood T cell repertoires in COVID-19. The wider study: Samples came from the United States, Italy and Spain, spanning acute and convalescent COVID-19.

The sequence came from a woman between 50 and 59 years old who had recovered from COVID-19. Specimen: PBMCs or T cells enriched from blood (not recorded which).

In DNA form, the CDR3 reads TGCGCCAGCAGTCCGGACAGGGGGCGCGGATATGGCTACACCTTC. It codes for CASSPDRGRGYGYTF. J is TRBJ1-2 and V is TRBV5-1, with TRBD1 matching 11 bases. CDR3 length: 15 residues. Germline loops: CDR1 SGHRS, CDR2 YFSETQ. The V gene end was trimmed by 5 bases and the J gene end by 5 bases; junction bases not matched to a gene: 8.